The next 18 T cell receptor beta chains were all read from a single sample in a study of T cell changes during pregnancy in multiple sclerosis. Clones were read by immunoSEQ multiplex PCR, and TCRdb kept only the in-frame ones, dropping some. The sample holds 4,000 to 6,000 clones, more than 65% seen once. The sequenced sample was CD8+ T cells from peripheral blood mononuclear cells, obtained in the second trimester of pregnancy. The source is a female donor in good health, enrolled as a control in a pregnancy study.

The chain uses TRBV5-1 and TRBJ2-1; 11 bases align to TRBD2. The V and J ends lost 0 bases and 8 bases, in that order; junction bases with no gene match: 13. Per the germline V gene, CDR1 is SGHRS and CDR2 is YFSETQ. The CDR3 runs 18 residues. The CDR3 nucleotides read TGCGCCAGCAGCTTGGGCGGGACTAGCGGCCCCCCTTTAGATGAGCAGTTCTTC. This translates into CASSLGGTSGPPLDEQFF.

This clone is deemed medium-sized. The genes are TRBV27 and TRBJ1-2; 8 nucleotides agree with TRBD1. V lost 11 bases, J lost 5 bases, and 7 bases stayed unmatched. The CDR3 length is 12 residues. Looked up from germline, CDR1 is MNHEY and CDR2 is SMNVEV (reference sequence). CDR3 region: CASGQGLYGYTF. The CDR3 DNA follows: TGTGCCTCCGGACAGGGCTTATATGGCTACACCTTC.

V gene TRBV10-3 combines with J gene TRBJ2-7, with 11 bases matching TRBD2. The V gene's germline CDR1 is ENHRY and CDR2 SYGVKD. Trimming took 7 bases from V and 4 from J; bases not matched to a gene: 12. The CDR3 runs 16 residues. The CDR3 region is CAITATTSGDKYEQYF. The CDR3, as DNA: TGTGCCATCACCGCAACGACTAGCGGGGATAAATACGAGCAGTACTTC.

The gene calls are TRBV6-1 and TRBJ2-1, with D possibly TRBD1 on 6 matching bases. Trimming took 1 base from V and 6 from J, leaving 19 bases between them. CDR1 is MNHNS and CDR2 is SASEGT in the germline V gene. The CDR3 is made up of 17 amino acids. This chain's CDR3 is CASSEDPAGDPRNEQFF. CDR3 DNA: TGTGCCAGCAGTGAAGACCCGGCAGGGGACCCTCGCAATGAGCAGTTCTTC.

The chain links TRBV7-2 to TRBJ2-2, with D tentatively TRBD2 (5 bases). This CDR3 region has 17 residues. Trimming took off 1 base at V and 7 bases at J, with 19 bases between the two ends. From germline, CDR1 is SGHTA and CDR2 FQGNSA. The CDR3 DNA reads as TGTGCCAGCAGCTTAGTAGGTGCGGGTTTCGAGGACGGGGAGCTGTTTTTT. Its protein is CASSLVGAGFEDGELFF.

The table lists this clone with a few counts. Germline and junction disagree at one end, which may indicate a read error. The chain is built from TRBV7-7 and TRBJ1-2; D unclear. Germline CDR1 reads SSHAT; CDR2 reads FNYEAQ (reference sequence). The CDR3 has 8 amino acids. The CDR3 is CASSWWPF. Written as DNA, the CDR3 is TGTGCCAGCAGCTGGTGGCCCTTC.

The CDR3 reads CASSGQPNTEAFF. CDR3 sequence (DNA): TGTGCCAGTTCGGGACAGCCAAACACTGAAGCTTTCTTT. V usage is TRBV6-6 and J usage is TRBJ1-1; 7 nucleotides line up with TRBD1. CDR3 length: 13 amino acids. CDR1 and CDR2 from the germline V gene are MNHNY and SVGAGI (reference sequence). V shed 9 bases, J shed 2 bases, and the junction held 6 bases outside the gene matches.

This clone has only a few counts. The chain combines TRBV5-6 with TRBJ1-1; D not certain. Germline CDR1 is SGHDT and CDR2 is YYEEEE. CDR3 size: 12 residues. V gave up 3 bases and J gave up 6 bases, with 9 bases separating them. CDR3 residues: CASSSNGAEAFF. The CDR3 nucleotides are TGTGCCAGCAGCTCTAACGGAGCTGAAGCTTTCTTT.

J is TRBJ2-2 and V is TRBV7-6, with TRBD2 matching 9 bases. The CDR3 is 14 residues long. Per germline, CDR1 SGHVS and CDR2 FNYEAQ. Trimming removed 5 bases from V and 4 bases from J; junction bases left unmatched: 2. CDR3 bases: TGTGCCAGCAGCCCTAGCGGGACCACCGGGGAGCTGTTTTTT. It specifies CASSPSGTTGELFF.

The table lists this clone with a few counts. V usage is TRBV27 and J usage is TRBJ2-2; weak D call: TRBD2 (7 bases). The CDR3 has 12 amino acids. V lost 7 bases and J lost 7, with 10 bases in between. The germline V gene encodes CDR1 MNHEY and CDR2 SMNVEV (reference sequence). The CDR3 protein is CASTRGGGELFF. CDR3 bases: TGTGCCAGCACGAGGGGGGGCGGGGAGCTGTTTTTT.

J is TRBJ2-1 and V is TRBV5-6; possibly TRBD2 for D (6 bases). Germline values: CDR1 SGHDT, CDR2 YYEEEE. This CDR3 is 16 amino acids long. Trimming took off 1 base at V and 1 base at J, with 12 bases between the two ends. CDR3 DNA sequence: TGTGCCAGCAGCTTGTCGGGGGACCCTTCCTACAATGAGCAGTTCTTC. This codes for CASSLSGDPSYNEQFF.

In this sample, this clone turned up a few times. The rearrangement links TRBV15 to TRBJ1-1, with 10 bases aligning to TRBD1. The CDR3 consists of 16 residues. CDR1 and CDR2 from the germline V gene are LNHNV and YYDKDF (reference sequence). The J segment lost 4 bases and the V segment lost 4 bases, leaving 9 bases of the junction unmatched. The CDR3: CATSTLRDRGGTEAFF. The CDR3 DNA is TGTGCCACCAGCACTCTCCGGGACAGGGGTGGCACTGAAGCTTTCTTT.

This chain connects TRBV6-1 to TRBJ1-2; TRBD1 aligns across 9 bases. With 1 base clipped from V and 8 bases from J, the junction kept 8 bases outside the gene matches. Germline values: CDR1 MNHNS, CDR2 SASEGT. The CDR3 length is 15 residues. CDR3 nucleotides: TGTGCCAGCAGTGAAGTAGGGGGACAGGGTCACGGCTACACCTTC. Amino acids: CASSEVGGQGHGYTF.

This rearrangement joins TRBV6-4 to TRBJ1-1, with 8 bases identical to TRBD1. The CDR3 sequence is 13 residues long. V dropped 4 bases and J dropped 4; count of bases not matched to a gene: 2. Germline V gives CDR1 MRHNA, CDR2 SNTAGT. CDR3 loop: CASSAQGVTEAFF. CDR3 coding DNA: TGTGCCAGCAGTGCACAGGGGGTCACTGAAGCTTTCTTT.

This chain joins TRBV27 and TRBJ2-2; D ambiguous. V was pared by 8 bases and J by 0 bases, with 13 bases between. The CDR3 has 15 residues. Looked up from germline, CDR1 is MNHEY and CDR2 is SMNVEV (reference sequence). CDR3 in DNA: TGTGCCAGCCGAAACGGAGAGCCGAACACCGGGGAGCTGTTTTTT. Translating gives CASRNGEPNTGELFF.

The rearrangement uses TRBV5-6 and TRBJ2-3; D unclear. Deletions cut 2 bases from V and 1 base from J, with 14 bases between. Germline V lookup: CDR1 SGHDT, CDR2 YYEEEE. The CDR3 covers 16 residues. CDR3 DNA sequence: TGTGCCAGCAGCTTCTCTACAGCCCTGGGCACAGATACGCAGTATTTT. Its translation: CASSFSTALGTDTQYF.

The V gene is TRBV7-8, the J gene TRBJ2-3, with a weak D call TRBD1 (6 bases). CDR3 length: 15 amino acids. CDR1 SGHVS and CDR2 FQNEAQ come from the germline V gene. Trimming shortened V by 3 bases and J by 4 bases, and 14 bases separated the two germline ends. The CDR3 nucleotides are TGTGCCAGCAGCTTCAGGGGTCGGCCCCCAGATACGCAGTATTTT. Its protein is CASSFRGRPPDTQYF.

The chain employs TRBV11-1 and TRBJ2-3, with 12 positions matching TRBD2. Trimming took 5 bases from V and 4 from J; bases not matched to a gene: 4. Germline V gene data show CDR1 as SGHAT and CDR2 as FQDESV (reference sequence). The CDR3 runs to 15 residues. The CDR3 DNA reads as TGTGCCAGCAGCACCCGACTAGCGGGGGCAGATACGCAGTATTTT. Encoded protein: CASSTRLAGADTQYF.